The clone carrying this T cell receptor beta chain was observed once. This specimen belongs to a study of blood T cell repertoires in COVID-19. CDR1 and CDR2 (germline): ENHRY, SYGVKD. With V trimmed by 5 bases and J by 5 bases, 7 bases remained unmatched. The CDR3 loop spans 15 amino acids. How the authors handled the data: Amplification of reference gene primers provided the estimated nucleated cell counts. The assay was immunoSEQ multiplex PCR, and TCRdb's table has in-frame clones only and misses some. V and J calls and clone size are as listed in that table; D and trimming were resolved from the DNA. The table includes about 200,000 clones, under 90% detected once.

The chain carries TRBV10-3 and TRBJ2-1, with 9 nucleotides matching TRBD1. Sample: peripheral blood. This receptor was obtained from a man aged 55 to 69 with acute or convalescent COVID-19. The CDR3 region is CAISRQGGLDNEQFF. DNA for the CDR3: TGTGCCATCAGTCGACAGGGGGGGTTGGACAATGAGCAGTTCTTC.